The T cell receptor (beta chain) under discussion was sequenced for a study of OX40 agonist ivuxolimab in advanced cancers. On the study more broadly: Participants could have had prior anti-PD-1, anti-PD-L1 or anti-CTLA-4 therapy, and approximately 37% had some. Study results and limitations: In the 0.1 to 3.0 mg/kg range, CD4+ and CD8+ blood T cells had expanded clonally by week 6.

Some clones are missing from TCRdb's copy, which holds only in-frame ones; the method was immunoSEQ multiplex PCR. Of over 60,000 clones in the sample, about nine tenths are singletons; the top ten hold about 1.8%. Trimming cost V 0 bases and J 1 base, with 4 bases left between them. Germline V gene sequence: CDR1 GTSNPN, CDR2 SVGIG (reference sequence). The CDR3 covers 12 residues. Remarks on this clone: No antigen is known for it.

The cohort excluded patients with autoimmune disease history or systemic immunosuppression. The source was CD4+ or CD8+ T cells sorted from blood, collected in a trial of the OX40 agonist ivuxolimab. The chain links TRBV30 to TRBJ2-7; D not resolved. The receptor was isolated from an adult with an advanced solid tumor such as melanoma, head and neck, liver or kidney cancer. CDR3 in DNA: TGTGCCTGGAGTGTCAGATCCTACGAGCAGTACTTC. It encodes CAWSVRSYEQYF.